This T cell receptor (beta chain) was captured in a study of identical twins. This clonotype was counted between two and nine times. Its antigen remains unidentified. General study points: Modelling underestimated the level of out-of-frame TCR alpha sharing observed in monozygotic twins.

TCRdb reprocessed the 5' RACE reads via MiXCR and lists one record per CDR3 protein. The sample carries 400,000 to 550,000 distinct CDR3 sequences, roughly a fifth recorded once. The CDR3 has 13 amino acids. The germline V gene has CDR1 ENHRY and CDR2 SYGVKD. The ends were cut back, 6 bases at V and 1 base at J, with 9 bases in the middle. The data also belong to a second study, concerning T cells expressing NK-cell markers. In that study: Topping the CD3+CD56-NKG2C+ fraction as well were these clonotypes, in a handful of donors.

V gene TRBV10-3 combines with J gene TRBJ1-1; maybe TRBD1 (6 bases). The sequenced sample was CD4+ T cells sorted from blood. The origin of this receptor is a woman under 30 in good health. Written as DNA, the CDR3 is TGTGCCATCAGGTTACAGGGGAACACTGAAGCTTTCTTT. This gives the protein CAIRLQGNTEAFF.